This T cell receptor (beta chain) was obtained from a study of cytomegalovirus exposure and HLA in healthy donors. The CDR3 extends over 14 amino acids. V lost 2 bases and J lost 1, with 8 bases in between. In germline, CDR1 is SGHRS, CDR2 YFSETQ. The primer mix had 60 Vbeta and 13 Jbeta primers. In the original processing: About 11 million of the roughly 77 million unique TCR beta chains counted in a later analysis were shared. Measured with immunoSEQ multiplex PCR; TCRdb has only the in-frame clones, and not every one. The DNA gave D and trimming, while V, J and clone size come from that table. The data show around 140,000 clones, more than 75% seen once. This clone has just one count.

This TCR was recovered from a man younger than 35 in good health and CMV-seropositive. The V gene is TRBV5-1, the J gene TRBJ2-3; D is ambiguous. Sequenced sample: PBMCs. The chain's CDR3 is CASSLAQGTDTQYF. The CDR3 DNA follows: TGCGCCAGCAGCTTAGCGCAAGGCACAGATACGCAGTATTTT.